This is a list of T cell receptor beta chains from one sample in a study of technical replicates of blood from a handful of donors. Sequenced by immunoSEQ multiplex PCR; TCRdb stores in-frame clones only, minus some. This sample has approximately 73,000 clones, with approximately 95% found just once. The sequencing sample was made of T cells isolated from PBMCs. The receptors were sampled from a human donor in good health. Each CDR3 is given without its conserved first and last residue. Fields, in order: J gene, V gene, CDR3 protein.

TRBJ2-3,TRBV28,ASSLQSTDTQY
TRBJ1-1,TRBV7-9,ASSLSGTGGTEAF
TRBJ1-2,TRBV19,ASSSGQGLSYSYGYT
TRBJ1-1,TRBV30,AWSVGTGMNTEAF
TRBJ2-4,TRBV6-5,ASSYVQGQDIQY
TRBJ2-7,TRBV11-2,ASSELIGSGGPYEQY
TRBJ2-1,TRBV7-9,ASSLGSGRAHEQF
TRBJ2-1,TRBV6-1,ASSDPQTGHGEQF
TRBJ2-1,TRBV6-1,ASRGGGAYNEQF
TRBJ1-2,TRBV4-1,ASTEGANYGYT
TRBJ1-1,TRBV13,ASSLSAGLNTEAF
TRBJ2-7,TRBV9,ASSVGAATGYEQY
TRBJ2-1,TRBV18,ASSPRRQGFEQF
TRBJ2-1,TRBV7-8,ASSLAGALGNEQF
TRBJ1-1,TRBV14,ASSRASGREGAF
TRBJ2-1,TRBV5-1,ASSLDSGGNEQF
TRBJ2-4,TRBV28,ASSSTWTSFLAKNIQY
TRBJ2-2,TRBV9,ASSVGGEAGELF
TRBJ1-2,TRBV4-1,ASSQDQRRGARSNGYT
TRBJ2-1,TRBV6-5,ASSYVAGVSNEQF
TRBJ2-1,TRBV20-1,SARAGTVQF
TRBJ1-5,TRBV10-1,ASPPRQGPQRVH
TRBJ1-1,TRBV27,ASSLGGQGTNTEAF
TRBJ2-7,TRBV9,ASSGGTGFNEQY
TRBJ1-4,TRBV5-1,ASSLGGVEKLF
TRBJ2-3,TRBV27,ASTFLTSGRIDTQY
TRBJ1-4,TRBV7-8,ASSLRRERATNEKLF
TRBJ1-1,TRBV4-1,ASSQVGGAREAF
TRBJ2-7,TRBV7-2,ASSLGASGGPYEQY
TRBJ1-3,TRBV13,ASSEGSSGNTIY
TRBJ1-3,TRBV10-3,AISDPFSGNTIY
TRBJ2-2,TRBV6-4,ASSSSNTGELF
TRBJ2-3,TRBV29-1,SVEGPVSGTQY
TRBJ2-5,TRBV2,ASSEGGETQY
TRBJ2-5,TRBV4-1,ASSQDRGAGKQETQY
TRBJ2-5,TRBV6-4,ASSEGPDRETQY
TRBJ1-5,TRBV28,ASSYQTGLWQPQH
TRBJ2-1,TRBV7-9,ASTRGAYNEQF
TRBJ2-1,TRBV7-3,ASSYAGAGNNEQF
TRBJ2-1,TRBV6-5,ASSYSGQGALNEQF
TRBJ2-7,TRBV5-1,ASSGQAGGSHEQY
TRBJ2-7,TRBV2,ASSKTSGTYEQY
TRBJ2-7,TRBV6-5,ASSYLGTGAYEQY
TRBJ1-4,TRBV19,ASSFGDRKANEKLF
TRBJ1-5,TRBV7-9,ASSLAEEAQH
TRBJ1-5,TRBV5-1,ASSLSLRTKYSNQPQH
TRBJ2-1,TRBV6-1,ASSQRGSSYNEQF
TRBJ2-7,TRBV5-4,ASSLGRGLSYEQY